The 18 T cell receptor beta chains below were found in one sample sequenced in a study of T cell responses to AZD1222 COVID-19 vaccine. The protocol was immunoSEQ multiplex PCR, while the TCRdb copy is restricted to in-frame clones and leaves out a portion. The sample shows 100,000 or so clones, roughly 91% of them seen only once. The material sequenced was peripheral blood, taken on day 0 of AZD1222 vaccination. All receptors derive from an adult in good health.

The V and J genes are TRBV2 and TRBJ2-2; the match to TRBD2 covers 7 bases. V lost 2 bases and J lost 0; bases outside the gene matches: 3. The V gene's germline CDR1 is SNHLY and CDR2 FYNNEI. The CDR3 runs 16 residues. CDR3 nucleotides: TGTGCCAGCAGTGAACTTGGACTAGCGAACACCGGGGAGCTGTTTTTT. As protein: CASSELGLANTGELFF. The full variable domain, in which reference TRBV2 and TRBJ2-2 provide the parts outside the CDR3, is EPEVTQTPSHQVTQMGQEVILRCVPISNHLYFYWYRQILGQKVEFLVSFYNNEISEKSEIFDDQFSVERPDGSNFTLKIRSTKLEDSAMYFCASSELGLANTGELFFGEGSRLTVL.

The genes are TRBV6-5 and TRBJ2-7; D not certain. The CDR3 is made up of 13 amino acids. The germline V gene has CDR1 MNHEY and CDR2 SVGAGI. Trimming shortened V by 6 bases and J by 6 bases, and 15 bases separated the two germline ends. This chain's CDR3 is CASSQAPMAEQYF. For the CDR3, the DNA is TGTGCCAGCAGCCAGGCCCCCATGGCCGAGCAGTACTTC.

Turning to this clone: The identical CDR3 is also encoded by other nucleotide sequences in the sample. The chain links TRBV12-3 or TRBV12-4 to TRBJ1-2; tentatively, D is TRBD1 (5 bases). Trimming pared 5 bases from V and 4 bases from J, leaving 11 bases between. The CDR3 spans 13 residues. The chain's CDR3 is CASSLGGSYGYTF. In DNA form, the CDR3 reads TGTGCCAGCAGTCTGGGGGGTAGCTATGGCTACACCTTC.

This chain joins TRBV6-5 and TRBJ1-6; D is unresolved. The germline gives CDR1 MNHEY, CDR2 SVGAGI. The CDR3 is 12 residues long. V was clipped by 2 bases and J by 7 bases, with 3 bases between them. The CDR3 bases are TGTGCCAGCAGTTACGAGAATTCACCCCTCCACTTT. Protein: CASSYENSPLHF.

The chain carries TRBV11-2 and TRBJ2-7; 8 bases align to TRBD2. CDR3 length: 14 amino acids. The V gene's germline CDR1 is SGHAT and CDR2 FQNNGV. V gave up 5 bases and J gave up 3 bases; unmatched junction bases: 6. The CDR3 loop is CASSPWAGGYEQYF. For the CDR3, the DNA is TGTGCCAGCAGCCCTTGGGCGGGGGGCTACGAGCAGTACTTC.

V and J are TRBV7-6 and TRBJ2-1, with 10 bases lining up with TRBD2. The CDR3 sequence is 17 residues long. CDR1 and CDR2 (germline): SGHVS, FNYEAQ. Trimming took 0 bases from V and 3 from J; bases not matched to a gene: 5. The CDR3 DNA reads as TGTGCCAGCAGCTTAGCAATAGCGGGAGGCTTCTACAATGAGCAGTTCTTC. As protein: CASSLAIAGGFYNEQFF. The full variable domain, with the rest looked up from reference TRBV7-6 and TRBJ2-1, is GAGVSQSPRYKVTKRGQDVALRCDPISGHVSLYWYRQALGQGPEFLTYFNYEAQQDKSGLPNDRFSAERPEGSISTLTIQRTEQRDSAMYRCASSLAIAGGFYNEQFFGPGTRLTVL.

The J gene is TRBJ2-7, the V gene TRBV5-4; 7 bases fit TRBD1. The CDR3 extends over 12 amino acids. Germline lookup yields CDR1 SGHNT and CDR2 YYREEE (reference sequence). V lost 2 bases to trimming and J lost 4 bases; unmatched junction nucleotides: 0. Here the CDR3 DNA reads TGTGCCAGCAGCTTACAGGGGTACGAGCAGTACTTC. Residues: CASSLQGYEQYF. Full variable domain (missing parts from reference TRBV5-4 and TRBJ2-7): ETGVTQSPTHLIKTRGQQVTLRCSSQSGHNTVSWYQQALGQGPQFIFQYYREEENGRGNFPPRFSGLQFPNYSSELNVNALELDDSALYLCASSLQGYEQYFGPGTRLTVT.

This chain joins TRBV28 and TRBJ2-6; D unresolved. Germline-derived CDR1 and CDR2 are MDHEN and SYDVKM. V was shortened by 3 bases and J by 0 bases, with 9 bases between the two germline ends. This CDR3 comprises 16 residues. In DNA form, the CDR3 reads TGTGCCAGCAGTTTTGAACCCCCCTCTGGGGCCAACGTCCTGACTTTC. Translation gives CASSFEPPSGANVLTF.

The chain combines TRBV7-3 with TRBJ2-5; D is unresolved. Trimming cost V 2 bases and J 2 bases, with 6 bases left between them. The CDR3 has 13 amino acids. Germline loops: CDR1 SGHTA, CDR2 FQGTGA. The DNA of the CDR3 is TGTGCCAGCAGCTTAGGCCAGCAAGAGACCCAGTACTTC. Its protein is CASSLGQQETQYF.

This rearrangement joins TRBV5-1 to TRBJ2-2; TRBD2 matches at 15 bases. Germline CDR1 is SGHRS and CDR2 is YFSETQ. The CDR3 has 18 residues. V shed 4 bases, J shed 4 bases, and the junction held 8 bases outside the gene matches. CDR3 sequence reads: CASSPGLAGGRGTGELFF. CDR3 DNA sequence: TGCGCCAGCAGCCCGGGACTAGCGGGAGGCCGCGGCACCGGGGAGCTGTTTTTT. Drawing the rest from reference TRBV5-1 and TRBJ2-2, the complete variable domain is KAGVTQTPRYLIKTRGQQVTLSCSPISGHRSVSWYQQTPGQGLQFLFEYFSETQRNKGNFPGRFSGRQFSNSRSEMNVSTLELGDSALYLCASSPGLAGGRGTGELFFGEGSRLTVL.

This clone appeared a single time. The chain links TRBV7-9 to TRBJ1-1; maybe TRBD1 (5 bases). The CDR3 totals 13 residues. CDR1 and CDR2 (germline): SEHNR, FQNEAQ (reference sequence). V lost 2 bases, J lost 6 bases, and 10 bases lay in between. CDR3 sequence reads: CASSLTQGSEAFF. The CDR3 DNA follows: TGTGCCAGCAGCTTAACCCAGGGCTCTGAAGCTTTCTTT. The variable domain in full, completed from reference TRBV7-9 and TRBJ1-1, reads DTGVSQNPRHKITKRGQNVTFRCDPISEHNRLYWYRQTLGQGPEFLTYFQNEAQLEKSRLLSDRFSAERPKGSFSTLEIQRTEQGDSAMYLCASSLTQGSEAFFGQGTRLTVV.

V is TRBV9 and J is TRBJ2-7; a weak D match, TRBD2 (6 bases). The germline V and J ends were trimmed by 0 bases and 0 bases, with 13 bases remaining between them. The CDR3 is made up of 16 amino acids. Germline V CDR1 and CDR2: SGDLS, YYNGEE. The DNA for the CDR3 is TGTGCCAGCAGCGTAGCGGCTAGCGCCAACTCCTACGAGCAGTACTTC. It yields the protein CASSVAASANSYEQYF.

The chain uses TRBV11-1 and TRBJ2-2; D call uncertain. The V end was cut by 1 base, the J end by 4 bases, with 7 bases between. Germline CDR1 is SGHAT and CDR2 is FQDESV (reference sequence). This CDR3 has 14 residues. This chain's CDR3 is CASSLGLTTGELFF. The CDR3 DNA is TGTGCCAGCAGCTTAGGGCTTACCACCGGGGAGCTGTTTTTT.

This clone appeared a single time. The chain uses TRBV27 and TRBJ2-1; TRBD2 aligns across 11 bases. Germline V gene data show CDR1 as MNHEY and CDR2 as SMNVEV (reference sequence). The CDR3 runs to 16 residues. After removal of 5 bases from V and 2 bases from J, the junction contained 5 bases not matched to a gene. The chain's CDR3 is CASSRIAGGTYNEQFF. CDR3 DNA: TGTGCCAGCAGTCGCATAGCGGGAGGGACCTACAATGAGCAGTTCTTC.

The chain is built from TRBV18 and TRBJ2-7, with TRBD1 matching 7 bases. Germline CDR1 is KGHSH and CDR2 is LQKENI. The CDR3 is made up of 13 amino acids. The V and J ends lost 4 bases and 4 bases, in that order; junction bases with no gene match: 4. CDR3 DNA: TGTGCCAGCTCACAGGGGGCTCGATACGAGCAGTACTTC. Its translation: CASSQGARYEQYF.

The chain has TRBV5-5 and TRBJ2-7; possible D gene TRBD2, 5 bases. The germline V gene has CDR1 SGHKS and CDR2 YYEKEE (reference sequence). V was cut by 0 bases and J by 7 bases, with 20 bases left in between. The CDR3 contains 16 residues. In nucleotides, the CDR3 is TGTGCCAGCAGCTTGGGGAGTGGACTCCAAGCATATGAGCAGTACTTC. Protein: CASSLGSGLQAYEQYF.

The genes are TRBV28 and TRBJ2-2; possibly TRBD2 for D (6 bases). Trimming removed 3 bases at V and 5 bases at J, with 7 bases between. CDR3 length: 13 amino acids. Per the germline V gene, CDR1 is MDHEN and CDR2 is SYDVKM. This CDR3 is CASSFGTTGELFF. CDR3 nucleotide sequence: TGTGCCAGCAGTTTCGGGACTACCGGGGAGCTGTTTTTT.

The chain joins TRBV7-9 to TRBJ1-1, with a possible D match to TRBD1 (5 bases). The CDR3 sequence is 14 residues long. V lost 4 bases and J 0 bases, leaving 9 bases between the germline ends. In germline, CDR1 is SEHNR, CDR2 FQNEAQ (reference sequence). CDR3 amino acids: CASSSRQMNTEAFF. Written as DNA, the CDR3 is TGTGCCAGCAGCTCCAGACAGATGAACACTGAAGCTTTCTTT.